This T cell receptor beta chain was documented in a study of type 1 regulatory T cells. Turning to the study itself: T-allo10 is an in vitro-generated, Tr1-enriched CD4 T cell product specific for alloantigen.

From the reads, TCRdb called clonotypes with MiXCR, one entry per CDR3 protein. The table lists about 68,000 distinct CDR3 sequences, about 60% of them singletons, with less than 8.5% in the top ten. T-allo10 cells from the graft donor were described as anergic, host-alloantigen-specific, and alloantigen-specific suppressors. Deletions cut 2 bases from V and 9 bases from J, with 15 bases between. Germline V gene data show CDR1 as SGHTA and CDR2 as FQGNSA. The CDR3 has 14 residues. With regard to this clonotype: Its antigen is not identified.

This clonotype was sampled from a human donor in good health. The sequenced material came from cultured T cells, either the whole culture or a sorted T cell fraction (not recorded which). The subset: Tr1-enriched cell product generated in vitro against host alloantigens. The V gene is TRBV7-2, the J gene TRBJ2-3, with a weak D call TRBD2 (6 bases). CDR3 coding DNA: TGTGCCAGCAGCTTATTCGCTAGCGTAGACACGCAGTATTTT. It specifies CASSLFASVDTQYF.